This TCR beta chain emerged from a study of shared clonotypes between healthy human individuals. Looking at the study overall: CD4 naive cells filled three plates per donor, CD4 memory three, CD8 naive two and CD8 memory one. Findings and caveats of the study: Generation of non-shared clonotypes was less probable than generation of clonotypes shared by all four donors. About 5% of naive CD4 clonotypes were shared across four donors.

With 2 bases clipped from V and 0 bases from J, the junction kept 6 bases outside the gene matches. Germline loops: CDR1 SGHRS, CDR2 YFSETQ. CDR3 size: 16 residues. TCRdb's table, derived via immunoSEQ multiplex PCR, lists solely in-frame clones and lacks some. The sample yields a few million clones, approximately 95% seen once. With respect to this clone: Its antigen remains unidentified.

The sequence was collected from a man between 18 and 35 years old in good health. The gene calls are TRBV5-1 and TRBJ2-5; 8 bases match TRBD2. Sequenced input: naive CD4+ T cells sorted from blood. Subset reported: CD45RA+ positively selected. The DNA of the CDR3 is TGCGCCAGCAGCTTTCAGGGCGGGGGGTACCAAGAGACCCAGTACTTC. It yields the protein CASSFQGGGYQETQYF.